This is a list of T cell receptor beta chains from one sample in a study of cytomegalovirus exposure and HLA in healthy donors. Assay: immunoSEQ multiplex PCR; the TCRdb copy retains only in-frame clones and omits some. There are 60,000 or so clones in the sample; about 90% occur only once, and 1% to 1.5% lies in the top ten. Source material: PBMCs. These receptors originate from a young woman in good health and CMV-seronegative. Each CDR3 is given with its conserved first and last residue. A D gene is named only where the DNA matches it firmly.

CASSPSSGGTDTQYF | TGTGCCAGCAGCCCCTCGTCCGGGGGAACAGATACGCAGTATTTT | TRBJ2-3 | NA | TRBV27
CASSDGTGRINYGYTF | TGTGCCAGCAGTGACGGGACAGGTCGAATTAACTATGGCTACACCTTC | TRBJ1-2 | TRBD1 | TRBV25-1
CASRSSNRGIYSGANVLTF | TGCGCCAGCCGCTCTTCAAATCGGGGGATATACTCTGGGGCCAACGTCCTGACTTTC | TRBJ2-6 | NA | TRBV5-1
CAIREPWTFYGYTF | TGTGCCATCAGGGAACCTTGGACTTTCTATGGCTACACCTTC | TRBJ1-2 | NA | TRBV10-3
CASSPKGLAGHEQFF | TGTGCCAGCAGCCCTAAGGGACTAGCTGGGCATGAGCAGTTCTTC | TRBJ2-1 | TRBD2 | TRBV5-5
CASSLDRGFTNEQFF | TGTGCCAGCAGCTTAGATCGCGGGTTTACGAATGAGCAGTTCTTC | TRBJ2-1 | NA | TRBV7-2
CAWGGERNTEAFF | TGTGCCTGGGGGGGGGAGAGGAACACTGAAGCTTTCTTT | TRBJ1-1 | NA | TRBV30
CATRGGGFKTQYF | TGTGCCACTCGAGGAGGGGGCTTCAAGACCCAGTACTTC | TRBJ2-5 | NA | TRBV19
CAISELGAGDTEAFF | TGTGCCATCAGTGAACTTGGGGCTGGGGACACTGAAGCTTTCTTT | TRBJ1-1 | NA | TRBV10-3
CASRSTGTAAPQPQHF | TGTGCCAGTAGATCTACCGGGACAGCGGCCCCCCAGCCCCAGCATTTT | TRBJ1-5 | TRBD1 | TRBV19
CASSHDGGRNEKLFF | TGTGCCAGCAGCCACGACGGTGGCAGGAATGAAAAACTGTTTTTT | TRBJ1-4 | NA | TRBV5-8
CASSSSASSYNEQFF | TGTGCCAGCAGCTCTAGCGCCAGCTCCTACAATGAGCAGTTCTTC | TRBJ2-1 | NA | TRBV7-8
CSVVGTSVVNEQFF | TGCAGCGTTGTTGGGACTAGCGTAGTCAATGAGCAGTTCTTC | TRBJ2-1 | TRBD2 | TRBV29-1
CSVRSAWTGPDYVDTQYF | TGCAGCGTCCGTTCCGCATGGACAGGGCCAGATTATGTGGATACGCAGTATTTT | TRBJ2-3 | TRBD1 | TRBV29-1
CASSEANLAEETQYF | TGTGCCAGCAGTGAAGCGAACCTAGCAGAAGAGACCCAGTACTTC | TRBJ2-5 | NA | TRBV25-1
CASSIGRRDGTDTQYF | TGTGCCAGTAGTATAGGAAGGCGGGATGGCACAGATACGCAGTATTTT | TRBJ2-3 | NA | TRBV19
CASSFLQGSGRAFRDTQYF | TGTGCCAGCAGCTTTCTCCAGGGTAGCGGGAGGGCCTTCCGAGATACGCAGTATTTT | TRBJ2-3 | TRBD2 | TRBV7-2
CAWNYVGGADTQYF | TGTGCCTGGAATTATGTTGGAGGGGCAGATACGCAGTATTTT | TRBJ2-3 | NA | TRBV30